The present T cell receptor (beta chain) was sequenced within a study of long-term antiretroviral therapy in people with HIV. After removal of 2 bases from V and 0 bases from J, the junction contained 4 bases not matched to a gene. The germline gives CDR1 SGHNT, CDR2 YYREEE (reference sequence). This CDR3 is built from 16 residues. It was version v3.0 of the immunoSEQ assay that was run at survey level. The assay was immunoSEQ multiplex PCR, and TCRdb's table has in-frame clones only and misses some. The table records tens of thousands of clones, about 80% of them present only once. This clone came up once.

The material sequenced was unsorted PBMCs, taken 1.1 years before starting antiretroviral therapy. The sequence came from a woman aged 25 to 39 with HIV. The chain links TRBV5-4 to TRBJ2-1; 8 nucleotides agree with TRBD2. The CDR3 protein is CASSFGSGVSYNEQFF. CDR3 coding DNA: TGTGCCAGCAGCTTTGGTAGCGGGGTCTCCTACAATGAGCAGTTCTTC.